This entry is about one T cell receptor (beta chain). As yet, its antigen is unknown. This sample is part of a study of T cell responses to AZD1222 COVID-19 vaccine. The method was immunoSEQ multiplex PCR; TCRdb's version includes in-frame clones alone and lacks a portion of them. The profile covers 120,000 to 150,000 clones, with about nine tenths appearing a single time and around 1.5% taken by the ten largest. The CDR3 covers 16 residues. Trimming stripped 4 bases from V and 0 bases from J, with 12 bases between. Germline assignment: CDR1 SGHDN and CDR2 FVKESK. Findings of the study overall: The number of AZD1222 recipients seropositive at baseline was only 5 to 7. Increases in Spike-specific TCR breadth and depth were seen after two AZD1222 doses. Reportedly, nearly half of unique spike TCRs recognized epitopes outside B.1.351/B.1.1.7 mutations.

This sample comprised peripheral blood, obtained 28 days after the second AZD1222 dose. This clonotype was obtained from an adult who received the AZD1222 COVID-19 vaccine. J is TRBJ1-4 and V is TRBV14; perhaps TRBD1 as D (5 bases). CDR3 bases: TGTGCCAGCAGCCTCCTGGGACCGGCAACTAATGAAAAACTGTTTTTT. This translates into CASSLLGPATNEKLFF.